The clone carrying this TCR delta chain has more than one count but fewer than ten. What it recognizes is unknown. The sample originates from a study of Vδ1+ human thymocytes. General study points: TRD repertoires were essentially private, unlike widely shared TRG clonotypes. Thymic TRG and TRD repertoires appeared highly polyclonal, with Gaussian CDR3 length distributions. Thymic delta-chain repertoires held roughly 18% Vdelta2 sequences and few Vdelta3, despite high sort purity.

Sequences come from RNA converted to cDNA by reverse transcription. CDR3 amplicons came from multiplex PCR with pooled V-gene forward and constant-region reverse primers. TCRdb applied CATT to the multiplex PCR reads for clone calling. The sample consists of about 55,000 delta-chain clones, 15% to 20% of them appearing once. The V end was cut by 2 bases, the J end by 1 base, with 11 bases between. There are 15 residues in the CDR3. In germline, CDR1 is TSWWSYY, CDR2 QGS. Alphabeta T cells were depleted, then CD3+ Vdelta1+ Vdelta2- thymocytes were FACS-sorted. This chain connects TRDV1 to TRDJ1; D uncertain. This receptor was identified in a boy in the first two years of life who had congenital heart surgery. Sequenced: Vdelta1+ gamma-delta thymocytes from the thymus. Described subset: FACS-sorted CD3+ TCRalphabeta- TCRVdelta1+ TCRVdelta2- thymocytes. CDR3: CALGEYLVPTDKLIF. The DNA for the CDR3 is TGTGCTCTTGGGGAATACCTCGTGCCCACCGATAAACTCATCTTT.